The sequence of this T cell receptor beta chain was determined in a study of identical twins. Study-wide points: Invariant MAIT and iNKT cells are populations that could partly confound zero-insertion analyses. Instead of following the same donors, the conclusions were based on cross-sectional statistical analysis.

Template switching added a universal primer site; cDNA carried unique molecular identifiers. Via MiXCR, TCRdb re-called the 5' RACE reads, giving one row per CDR3 protein. The top ten hold around 0.98% of the sample, which has a few hundred thousand distinct CDR3 sequences, approximately 15% seen once. Notes on this clonotype: Its antigen is unknown.

The CDR3 totals 14 residues. Trimming removed 3 bases from V and 3 bases from J; junction bases left unmatched: 4. The sample was also reused in another study, on yellow fever vaccine responses in identical twins.

Sequencing was performed on CD4+ T cells sorted from blood. The rearrangement links TRBV12-3 or TRBV12-4 to TRBJ2-5, with 7 bases matching TRBD1. This TCR was sampled from a woman aged 18-29 years in good health. The CDR3 bases are TGTGCCAGCAGTTTCTCGACAGGGAAAGAGACCCAGTACTTC. This sequence encodes CASSFSTGKETQYF.